This T cell receptor (beta chain) is drawn from a study of identical twins. Overall study results and limits: Excess sharing between twins was weaker in beta out-of-frame sequences.

Details on this clonotype: Its specificity is unknown.

Each cDNA held unique molecular identifiers, and template switching gave it a universal primer site. TCRdb fed the 5' RACE reads into MiXCR, producing one record per CDR3 protein. Among about 480,000 distinct CDR3 sequences listed, approximately 14% were seen once. These data also featured in a second study, about yellow fever vaccine responses in identical twins.

What was sequenced was CD4+ T cells sorted from blood. This receptor was obtained from a woman between 18 and 29 years old in good health.

The CDR3 sequence is CASSTSWENTEAFF. The CDR3, as DNA: TGTGCCAGCAGCACCTCGTGGGAGAACACTGAAGCTTTCTTT. V usage is TRBV6-1 and J usage is TRBJ1-1; D is unclear. Per the germline V gene, CDR1 is MNHNS and CDR2 is SASEGT. The V end lost 6 bases, the J end lost 1 base, and 12 bases lay between the germline ends. This CDR3 has 14 amino acids.